The T cell receptor beta chain described here comes from a study of cytomegalovirus exposure and HLA in healthy donors (dated by TCRdb to about 2017). Regarding the research as a whole: A later analysis indicated that the roughly 130 validation repertoires were generated on the platform also employed for the 700 or so repertoires of the first cohort. The study aimed to test whether cataloging public T cell receptors could reveal signatures of past pathogen exposure. A separate validation cohort of 100 to 150 different subjects was used in addition to the roughly 670-subject first cohort. High-throughput TCR immunosequencing, statistical association of individual TCRs with disease status, and machine learning were combined to predict cytomegalovirus infection status. Overall study outcomes, separate from this receptor: It was suggested by the authors that the approach could potentially be generalized to other disease states and immunological phenotypes. The classifier was reported to diagnose cytomegalovirus status with high specificity and sensitivity in both the original cohort and the validation cohort. Subsequent analysis determined that TCRs grouped into clusters in the first cohort also showed a tendency toward co-occurrence across the roughly 120 validation repertoires, and 85% to 95% of cluster scores exceeded 0. In vitro tests confirmed that a few of the cytomegalovirus-associated TCR beta chains recognize cytomegalovirus antigens. All 120 or so repertoires were used to score co-occurrence in the validation cohort in a later analysis, because that analysis had no HLA typing for the cohort. Most TCR sequences were seen in very few donors, while some public TCRs were found in many individuals. A total of 164 TCR beta chains were listed by the study as associated with cytomegalovirus.

Turning to this clone: The target of this receptor is not known. Qualities for individual bases were not recorded, and no much larger clone is one base off. Other DNA sequences of this sample code for an identical CDR3.

The donors were included in the validation cohort of approximately 130 subjects, a group kept apart from the 666-subject first cohort. Library preparation used the immunoSEQ multiplex PCR assay. The authors' pipeline ran thus. A statistical classification framework was developed to diagnose cytomegalovirus status using the catalog of TCR beta chain sequences. Drawn from immuneACCESS, this table holds only the in-frame rearrangements with V and J called that TCRdb kept. Clones are partly lost; checked studies trace under half to an unresolved V gene and leave the rest unexplained. D and trimming come from the DNA, and the V and J calls and clone size come from that table. For this sample the table gives more than 200,000 clones, of which about 88% were detected only once. Around 12% of the sample is held by the ten biggest clonotypes. Trimming removed 5 bases from V and 5 bases from J, leaving 9 bases between the germline ends. Sequences SEHNR (CDR1) and FQNEAQ (CDR2) are obtained from the germline V gene (reference sequence). The CDR3 runs 12 amino acids, cysteine and phenylalanine included. Kept here is only the CDR3 DNA, which spans 36 bases and is read in frame from base 1.

The origin of this receptor is a man younger than 35 in good health and CMV-seropositive. The V and J genes are TRBV7-9 and TRBJ1-2, and TRBD1 may be the D gene, going by 6 matching bases. The source material was PBMCs. Here is the DNA: TGTGCCAGCAGCGGGAGGGGGTATGGCTACACCTTC. Its protein is CASSGRGYGYTF.